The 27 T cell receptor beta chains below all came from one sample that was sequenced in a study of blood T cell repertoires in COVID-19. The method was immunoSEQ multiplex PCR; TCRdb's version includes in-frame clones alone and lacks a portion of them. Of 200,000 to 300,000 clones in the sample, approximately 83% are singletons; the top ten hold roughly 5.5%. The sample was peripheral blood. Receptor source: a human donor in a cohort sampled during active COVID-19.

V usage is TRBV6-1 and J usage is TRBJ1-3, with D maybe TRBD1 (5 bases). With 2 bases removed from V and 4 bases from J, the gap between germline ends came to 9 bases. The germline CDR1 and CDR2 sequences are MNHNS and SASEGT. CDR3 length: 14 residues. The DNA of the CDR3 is TGTGCCAGCAGTGAATCGGGGGAAGGAAACACCATATATTTT. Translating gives CASSESGEGNTIYF.

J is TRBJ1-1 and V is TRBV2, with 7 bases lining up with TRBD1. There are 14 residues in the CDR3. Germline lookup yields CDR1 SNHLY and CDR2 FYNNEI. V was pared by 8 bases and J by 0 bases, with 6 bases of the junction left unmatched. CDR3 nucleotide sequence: TGTGCCAGCGGACAGGCTCTTCTGAACACTGAAGCTTTCTTT. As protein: CASGQALLNTEAFF.

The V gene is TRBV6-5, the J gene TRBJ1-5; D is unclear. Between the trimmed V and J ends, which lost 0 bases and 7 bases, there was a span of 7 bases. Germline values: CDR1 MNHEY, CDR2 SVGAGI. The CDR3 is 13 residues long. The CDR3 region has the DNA TGTGCCAGCAGTTACTCGCCAGTCCAGCCCCAGCATTTT. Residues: CASSYSPVQPQHF.

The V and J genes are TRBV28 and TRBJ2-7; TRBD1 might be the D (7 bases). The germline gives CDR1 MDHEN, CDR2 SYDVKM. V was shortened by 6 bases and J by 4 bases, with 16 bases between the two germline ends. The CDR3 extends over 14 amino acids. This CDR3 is CASRRQGGLYEQYF. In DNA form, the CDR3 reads TGTGCCAGCAGGAGACAGGGAGGCTTATACGAGCAGTACTTC.

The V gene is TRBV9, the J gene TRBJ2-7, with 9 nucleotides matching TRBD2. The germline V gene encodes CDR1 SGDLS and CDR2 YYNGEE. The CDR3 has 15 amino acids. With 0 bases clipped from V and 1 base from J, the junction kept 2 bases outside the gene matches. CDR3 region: CASSVGLAGSYEQYF. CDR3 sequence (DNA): TGTGCCAGCAGCGTAGGGCTAGCGGGGTCCTACGAGCAGTACTTC.

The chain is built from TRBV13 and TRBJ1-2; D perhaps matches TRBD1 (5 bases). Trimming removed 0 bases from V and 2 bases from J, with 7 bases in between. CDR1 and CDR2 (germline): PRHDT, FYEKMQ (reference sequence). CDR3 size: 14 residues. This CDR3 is CASSLGRTNYGYTF. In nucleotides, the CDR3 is TGTGCCAGCAGCTTAGGCCGGACAAACTATGGCTACACCTTC.

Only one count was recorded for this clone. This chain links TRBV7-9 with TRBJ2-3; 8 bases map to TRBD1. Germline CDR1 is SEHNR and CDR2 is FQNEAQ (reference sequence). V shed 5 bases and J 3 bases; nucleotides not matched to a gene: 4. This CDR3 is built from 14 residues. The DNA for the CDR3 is TGTGCCAGCAGCCAGACAGGGGTAACAGATACGCAGTATTTT. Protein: CASSQTGVTDTQYF.

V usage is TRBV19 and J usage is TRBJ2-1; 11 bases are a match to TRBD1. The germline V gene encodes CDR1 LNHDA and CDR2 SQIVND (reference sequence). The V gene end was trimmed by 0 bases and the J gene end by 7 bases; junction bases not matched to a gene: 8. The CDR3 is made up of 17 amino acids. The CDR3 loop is CASSIETGTGGRNEQFF. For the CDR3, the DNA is TGTGCCAGTAGTATAGAGACGGGGACAGGGGGTAGGAATGAGCAGTTCTTC.

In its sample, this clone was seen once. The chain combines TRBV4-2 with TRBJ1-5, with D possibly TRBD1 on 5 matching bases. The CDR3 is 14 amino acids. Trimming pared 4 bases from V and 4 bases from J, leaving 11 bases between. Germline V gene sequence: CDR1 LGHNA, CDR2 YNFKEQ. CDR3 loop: CASSPTGGNQPQHF. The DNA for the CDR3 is TGTGCCAGCAGCCCCACGGGGGGTAATCAGCCCCAGCATTTT.

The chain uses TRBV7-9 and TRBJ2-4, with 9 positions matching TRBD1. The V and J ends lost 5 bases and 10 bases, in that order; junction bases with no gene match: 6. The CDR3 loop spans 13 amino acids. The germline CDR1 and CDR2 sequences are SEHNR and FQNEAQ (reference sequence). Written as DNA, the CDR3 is TGTGCCAGCAGCCAAGGACAGGGGAGGATTCAGTACTTC. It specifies CASSQGQGRIQYF.

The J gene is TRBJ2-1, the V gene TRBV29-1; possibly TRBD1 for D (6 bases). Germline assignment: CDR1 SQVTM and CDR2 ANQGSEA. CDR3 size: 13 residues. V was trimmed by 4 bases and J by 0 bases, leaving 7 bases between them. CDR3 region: CSVVTGSYNEQFF. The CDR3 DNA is TGCAGCGTTGTGACAGGCTCCTACAATGAGCAGTTCTTC.

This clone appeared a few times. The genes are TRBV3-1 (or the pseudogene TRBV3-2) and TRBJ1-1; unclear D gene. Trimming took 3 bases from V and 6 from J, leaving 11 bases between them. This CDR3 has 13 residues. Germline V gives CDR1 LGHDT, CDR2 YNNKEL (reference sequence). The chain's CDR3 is CASSHLEGAEAFF. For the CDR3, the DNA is TGTGCCAGCAGCCACCTGGAGGGAGCTGAAGCTTTCTTT.

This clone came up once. The CDR3 coding sequence is TGTGCCAGCAGCCAGGGGGATCGGGCCTATGGCTACACCTTC. Protein product: CASSQGDRAYGYTF. The chain is built from TRBV6-5 and TRBJ1-2; TRBD1 aligns across 7 bases. The germline V gene has CDR1 MNHEY and CDR2 SVGAGI. V trimming: 6 bases; J trimming: 4 bases; junction bases outside the gene matches: 8. The length of the CDR3 is 14 residues.

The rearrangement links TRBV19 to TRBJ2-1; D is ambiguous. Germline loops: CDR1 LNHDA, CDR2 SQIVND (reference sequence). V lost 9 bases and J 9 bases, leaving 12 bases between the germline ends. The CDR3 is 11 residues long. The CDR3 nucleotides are TGTGCCAGCAGACGGGTGGGTGAGCAGTTCTTC. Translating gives CASRRVGEQFF.

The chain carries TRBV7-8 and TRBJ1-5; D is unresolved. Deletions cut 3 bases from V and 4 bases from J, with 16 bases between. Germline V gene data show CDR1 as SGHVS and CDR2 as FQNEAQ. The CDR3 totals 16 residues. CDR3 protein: CASSFLPRHSNQPQHF. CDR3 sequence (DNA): TGTGCCAGCAGCTTTCTTCCAAGACATTCTAATCAGCCCCAGCATTTT.

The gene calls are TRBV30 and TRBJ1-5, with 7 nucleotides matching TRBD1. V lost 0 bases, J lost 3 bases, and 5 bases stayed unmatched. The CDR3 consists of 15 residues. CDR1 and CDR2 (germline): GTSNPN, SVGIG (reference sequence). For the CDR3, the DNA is TGTGCCTGGAGTGTATTGACAGGGCCCAATCAGCCCCAGCATTTT. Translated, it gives CAWSVLTGPNQPQHF.

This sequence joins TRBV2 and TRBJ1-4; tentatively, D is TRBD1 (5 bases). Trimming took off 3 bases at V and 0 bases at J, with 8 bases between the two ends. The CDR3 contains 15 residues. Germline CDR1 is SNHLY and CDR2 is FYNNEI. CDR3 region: CASSDQDTTNEKLFF. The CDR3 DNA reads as TGTGCCAGCAGTGACCAGGACACAACTAATGAAAAACTGTTTTTT. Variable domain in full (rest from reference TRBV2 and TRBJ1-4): EPEVTQTPSHQVTQMGQEVILRCVPISNHLYFYWYRQILGQKVEFLVSFYNNEISEKSEIFDDQFSVERPDGSNFTLKIRSTKLEDSAMYFCASSDQDTTNEKLFFGSGTQLSVL.

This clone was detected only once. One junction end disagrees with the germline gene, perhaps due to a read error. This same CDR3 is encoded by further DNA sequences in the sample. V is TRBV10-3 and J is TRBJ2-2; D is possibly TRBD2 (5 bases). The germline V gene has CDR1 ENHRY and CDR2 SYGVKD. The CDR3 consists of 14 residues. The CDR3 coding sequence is TGTGCCATCACCTCTTCCCCGGGAACCGGGGAGCTATTTTTT. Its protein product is CAITSSPGTGELFF.

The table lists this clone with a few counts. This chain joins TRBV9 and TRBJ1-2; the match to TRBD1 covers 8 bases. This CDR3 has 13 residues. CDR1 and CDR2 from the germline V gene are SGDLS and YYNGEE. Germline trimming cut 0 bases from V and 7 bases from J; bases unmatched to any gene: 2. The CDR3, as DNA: TGTGCCAGCAGCGTAGTCCAGGGGGCTGGCTACACCTTC. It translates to CASSVVQGAGYTF.

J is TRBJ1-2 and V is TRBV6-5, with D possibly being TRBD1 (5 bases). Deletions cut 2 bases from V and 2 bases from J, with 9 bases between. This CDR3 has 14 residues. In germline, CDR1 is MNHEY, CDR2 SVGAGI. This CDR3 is CASSYGQSNYGYTF. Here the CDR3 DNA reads TGTGCCAGCAGTTACGGACAAAGCAACTATGGCTACACCTTC.

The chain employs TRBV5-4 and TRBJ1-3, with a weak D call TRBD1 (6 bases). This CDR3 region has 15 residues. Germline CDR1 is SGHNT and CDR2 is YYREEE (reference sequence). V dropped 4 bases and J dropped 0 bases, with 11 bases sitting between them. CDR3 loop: CASSVDRTSGNTIYF. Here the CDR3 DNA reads TGTGCCAGCAGCGTGGACAGAACCTCTGGAAACACCATATATTTT.

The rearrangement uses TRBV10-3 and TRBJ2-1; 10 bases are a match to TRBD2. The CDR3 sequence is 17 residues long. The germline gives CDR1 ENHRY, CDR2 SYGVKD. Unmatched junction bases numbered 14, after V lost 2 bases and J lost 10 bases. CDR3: CAISEPWWSGRAGEQFF. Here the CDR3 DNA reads TGTGCCATCAGTGAGCCCTGGTGGAGCGGGAGGGCTGGGGAGCAGTTCTTC.

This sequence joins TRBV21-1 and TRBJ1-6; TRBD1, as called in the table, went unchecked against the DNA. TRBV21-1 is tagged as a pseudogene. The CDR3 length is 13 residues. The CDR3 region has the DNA TGTGCCTCCGACAGACTGCTTAATTCACCCCTCCACTTT. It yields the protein CASDRLLNSPLHF.

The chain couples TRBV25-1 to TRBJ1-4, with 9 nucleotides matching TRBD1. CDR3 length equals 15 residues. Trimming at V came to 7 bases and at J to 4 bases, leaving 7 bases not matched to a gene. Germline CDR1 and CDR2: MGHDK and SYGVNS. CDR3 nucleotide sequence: TGTGCCAGCAATACAGGGGGCCAGAATAATGAAAAACTGTTTTTT. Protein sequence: CASNTGGQNNEKLFF.

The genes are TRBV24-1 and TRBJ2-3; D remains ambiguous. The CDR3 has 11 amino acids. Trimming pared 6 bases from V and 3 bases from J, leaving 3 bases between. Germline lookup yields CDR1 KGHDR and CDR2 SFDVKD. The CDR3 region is CATSTTDTQYF. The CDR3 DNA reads TGTGCCACCAGTACTACAGATACGCAGTATTTT.

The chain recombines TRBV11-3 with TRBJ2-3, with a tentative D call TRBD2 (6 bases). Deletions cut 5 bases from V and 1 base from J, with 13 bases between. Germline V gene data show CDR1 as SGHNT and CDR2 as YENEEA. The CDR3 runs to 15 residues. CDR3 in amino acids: CASSRTGDGTDTQYF. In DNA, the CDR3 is TGTGCCAGCAGCCGCACGGGAGATGGCACAGATACGCAGTATTTT.

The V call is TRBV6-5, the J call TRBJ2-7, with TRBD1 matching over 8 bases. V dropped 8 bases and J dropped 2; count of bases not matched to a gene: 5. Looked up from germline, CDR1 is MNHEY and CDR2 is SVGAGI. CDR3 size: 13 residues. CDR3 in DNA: TGTGCCAGCGGGTCGGGACAGGCCTACGAGCAGTACTTC. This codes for CASGSGQAYEQYF.